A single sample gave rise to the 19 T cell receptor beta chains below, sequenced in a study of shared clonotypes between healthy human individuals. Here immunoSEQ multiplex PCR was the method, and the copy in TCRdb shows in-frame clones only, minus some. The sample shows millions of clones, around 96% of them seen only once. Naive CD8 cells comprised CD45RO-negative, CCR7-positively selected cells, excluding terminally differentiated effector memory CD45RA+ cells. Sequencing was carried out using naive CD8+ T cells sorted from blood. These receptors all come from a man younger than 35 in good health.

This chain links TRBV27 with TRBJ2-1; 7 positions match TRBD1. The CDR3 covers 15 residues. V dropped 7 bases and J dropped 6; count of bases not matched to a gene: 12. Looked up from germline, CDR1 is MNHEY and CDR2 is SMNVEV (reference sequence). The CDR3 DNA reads TGTGCCAGCAAGATACGCACGGGACAGCGCAATGAGCAGTTCTTC. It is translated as CASKIRTGQRNEQFF.

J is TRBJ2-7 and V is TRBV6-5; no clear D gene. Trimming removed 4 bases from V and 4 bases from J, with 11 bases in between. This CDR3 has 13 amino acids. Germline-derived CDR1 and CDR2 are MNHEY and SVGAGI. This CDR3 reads CASSLSAVYEQYF. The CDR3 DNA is TGTGCCAGCAGTTTATCGGCGGTTTACGAGCAGTACTTC.

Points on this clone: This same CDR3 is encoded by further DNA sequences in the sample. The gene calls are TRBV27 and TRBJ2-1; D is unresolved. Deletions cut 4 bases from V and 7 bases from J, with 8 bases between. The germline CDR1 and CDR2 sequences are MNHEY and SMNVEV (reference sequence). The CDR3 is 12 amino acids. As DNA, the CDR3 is TGTGCCAGCAGTTGGGGTGGGAATGAGCAGTTCTTC. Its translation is CASSWGGNEQFF.

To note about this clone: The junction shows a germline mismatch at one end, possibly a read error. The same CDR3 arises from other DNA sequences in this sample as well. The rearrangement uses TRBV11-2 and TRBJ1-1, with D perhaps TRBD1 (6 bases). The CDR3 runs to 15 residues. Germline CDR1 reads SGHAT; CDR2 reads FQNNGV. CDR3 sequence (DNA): TGTGCCAGCAGAACTATAGGGGGAGGGAACACTGAAGCTTTCTTC. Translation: CASRTIGGGNTEAFF.

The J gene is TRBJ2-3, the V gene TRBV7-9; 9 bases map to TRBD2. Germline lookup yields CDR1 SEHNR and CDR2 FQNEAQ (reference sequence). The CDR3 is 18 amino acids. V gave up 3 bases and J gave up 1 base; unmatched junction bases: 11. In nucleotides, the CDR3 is TGTGCCAGCAGCTTCCCCCGTGGTAGCGGGAGAGGCACAGATACGCAGTATTTT. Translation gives CASSFPRGSGRGTDTQYF.

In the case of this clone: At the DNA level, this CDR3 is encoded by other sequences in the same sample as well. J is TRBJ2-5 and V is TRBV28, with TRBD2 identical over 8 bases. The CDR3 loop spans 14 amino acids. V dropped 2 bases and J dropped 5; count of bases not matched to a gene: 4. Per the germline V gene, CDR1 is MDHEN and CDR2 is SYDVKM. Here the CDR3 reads CASSLAGGPETQYF. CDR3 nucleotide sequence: TGTGCCAGCAGTTTAGCGGGGGGCCCGGAGACCCAGTACTTC.

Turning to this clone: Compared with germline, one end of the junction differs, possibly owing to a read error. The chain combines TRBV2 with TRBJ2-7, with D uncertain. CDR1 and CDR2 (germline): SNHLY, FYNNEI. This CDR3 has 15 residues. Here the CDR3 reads CASCDGHLTSYEQYF. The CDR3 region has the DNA TGTGCCAGCTGTGACGGGCACCTTACCTCCTACGAGCAGTACTTC.

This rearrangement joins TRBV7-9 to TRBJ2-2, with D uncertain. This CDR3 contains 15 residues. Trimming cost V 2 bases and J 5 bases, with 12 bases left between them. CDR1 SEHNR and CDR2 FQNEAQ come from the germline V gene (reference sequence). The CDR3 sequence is CASSLRAADTGELFF. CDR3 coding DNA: TGTGCCAGCAGCTTAAGAGCAGCCGATACCGGGGAGCTGTTTTTT.

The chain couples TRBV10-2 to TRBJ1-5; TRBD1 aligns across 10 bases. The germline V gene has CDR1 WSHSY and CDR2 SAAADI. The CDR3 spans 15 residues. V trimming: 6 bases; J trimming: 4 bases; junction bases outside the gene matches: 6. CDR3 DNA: TGCGCCAGCAGCGGGGGACAGGGGACGAATCAGCCCCAGCATTTT. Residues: CASSGGQGTNQPQHF.

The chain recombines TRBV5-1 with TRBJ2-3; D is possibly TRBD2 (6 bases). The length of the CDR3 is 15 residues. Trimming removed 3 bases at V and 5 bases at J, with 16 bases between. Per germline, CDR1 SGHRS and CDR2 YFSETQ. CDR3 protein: CASSSGGDWVDTQYF. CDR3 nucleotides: TGCGCCAGCAGCTCCGGGGGAGATTGGGTAGATACGCAGTATTTT.

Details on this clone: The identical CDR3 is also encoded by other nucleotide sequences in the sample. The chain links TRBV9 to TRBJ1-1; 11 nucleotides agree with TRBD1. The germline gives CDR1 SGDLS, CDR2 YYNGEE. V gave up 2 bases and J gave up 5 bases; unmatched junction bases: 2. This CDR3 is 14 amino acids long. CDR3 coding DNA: TGTGCCAGCAGCGTGGGACAGGGGGGGACTGAAGCTTTCTTT. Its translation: CASSVGQGGTEAFF.

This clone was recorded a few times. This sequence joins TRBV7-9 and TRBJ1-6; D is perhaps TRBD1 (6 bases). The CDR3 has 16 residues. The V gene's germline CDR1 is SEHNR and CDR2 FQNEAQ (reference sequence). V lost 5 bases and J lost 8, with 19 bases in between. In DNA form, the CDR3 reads TGTGCCAGCAGCACCCTTCTAGGGACAACATATTCACCCCTCCACTTT. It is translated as CASSTLLGTTYSPLHF.

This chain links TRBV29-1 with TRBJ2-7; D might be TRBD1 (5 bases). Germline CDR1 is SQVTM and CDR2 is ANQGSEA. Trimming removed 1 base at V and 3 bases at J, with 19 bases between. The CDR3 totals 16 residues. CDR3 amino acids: CSVEGATDDPDYEQYF. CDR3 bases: TGCAGCGTTGAAGGGGCGACAGACGACCCCGACTACGAGCAGTACTTC.

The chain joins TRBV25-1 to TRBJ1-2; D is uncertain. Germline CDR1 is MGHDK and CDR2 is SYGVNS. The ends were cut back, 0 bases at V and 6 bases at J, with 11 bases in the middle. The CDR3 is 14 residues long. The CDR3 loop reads CASSEYMEGHGYTF. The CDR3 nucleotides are TGTGCCAGCAGTGAATATATGGAAGGTCATGGCTACACCTTC.

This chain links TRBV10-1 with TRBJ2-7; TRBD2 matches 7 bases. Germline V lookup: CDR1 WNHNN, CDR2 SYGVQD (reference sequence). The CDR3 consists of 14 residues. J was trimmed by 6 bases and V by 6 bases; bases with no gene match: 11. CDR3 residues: CASSRDGTTVEQYF. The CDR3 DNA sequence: TGCGCCAGCAGCCGAGATGGGACTACGGTCGAGCAGTACTTC.

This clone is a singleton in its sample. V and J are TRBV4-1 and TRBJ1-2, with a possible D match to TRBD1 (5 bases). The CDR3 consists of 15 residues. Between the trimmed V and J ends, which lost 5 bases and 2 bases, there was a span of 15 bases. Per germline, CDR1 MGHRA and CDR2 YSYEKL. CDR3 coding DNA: TGCGCCAGCAGCTTTTCCCCGCAGGGCAACTATGGCTACACCTTC. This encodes CASSFSPQGNYGYTF.

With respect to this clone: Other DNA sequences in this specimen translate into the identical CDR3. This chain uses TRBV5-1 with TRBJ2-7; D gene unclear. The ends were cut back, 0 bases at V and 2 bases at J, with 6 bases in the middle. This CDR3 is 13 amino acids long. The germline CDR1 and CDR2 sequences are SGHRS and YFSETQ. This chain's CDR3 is CASSLGPAYEQYF. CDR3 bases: TGCGCCAGCAGCTTGGGACCCGCCTACGAGCAGTACTTC.

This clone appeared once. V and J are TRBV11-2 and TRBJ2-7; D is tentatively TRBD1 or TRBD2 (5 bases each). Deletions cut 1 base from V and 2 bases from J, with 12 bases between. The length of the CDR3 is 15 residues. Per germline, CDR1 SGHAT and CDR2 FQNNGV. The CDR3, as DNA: TGTGCCAGCAGCTTAGCCCGGGGCCCCACCTACGAGCAGTACTTC. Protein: CASSLARGPTYEQYF.

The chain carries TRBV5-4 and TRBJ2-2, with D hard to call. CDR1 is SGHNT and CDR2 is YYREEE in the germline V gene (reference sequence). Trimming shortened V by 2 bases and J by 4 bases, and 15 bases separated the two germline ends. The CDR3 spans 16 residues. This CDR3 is CASSLDGLVGTGELFF. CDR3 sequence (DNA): TGTGCCAGCAGCTTAGACGGGCTGGTGGGCACCGGGGAGCTGTTTTTT.